Listed here are 32 T cell receptor beta chains from one sample, sequenced in a study of T-cell reconstitution after alpha-beta-depleted transplantation in children. Unique molecular identifiers featured in how the TCRbeta library was prepared. TCRdb re-derived calls from the PCR reads in MiXCR, one entry per CDR3 protein. The repertoire has approximately 980,000 distinct CDR3 sequences, less than 30% of them found once; the top ten carry over 25%. Specimen: PBMCs, mostly from graft donor cells, collected 360 days after TCRalphabeta/CD19-depleted stem cell transplant. These receptors originate from a boy less than two years old who had a stem cell transplant for SCID, so the T cells may come from the graft donor.

V usage is TRBV2 and J usage is TRBJ2-7; D is ambiguous. The CDR3 has 16 residues. The V gene lost 6 bases and the J gene lost 5 bases, with 23 bases spanning the gap. The germline gives CDR1 SNHLY, CDR2 FYNNEI. The CDR3 DNA sequence: TGTGCCAGCAGCCGGGCCCCCCGGGTCGGAATCGACGAGCAGTACTTC. As protein: CASSRAPRVGIDEQYF.

This rearrangement joins TRBV20-1 to TRBJ2-1, with D possibly TRBD2 on 5 matching bases. V was pared by 3 bases and J by 8 bases, with 11 bases between. The V gene's germline CDR1 is DFQATT and CDR2 SNEGSKA (reference sequence). This CDR3 has 12 amino acids. CDR3 residues: CSASGWRDEQFF. The CDR3 bases are TGCAGTGCTAGCGGGTGGCGGGATGAGCAGTTCTTC.

This clonotype was observed a few times. The V gene is TRBV7-2, the J gene TRBJ2-7; D may match TRBD1 or TRBD2 (5 bases each). Germline CDR1 is SGHTA and CDR2 is FQGNSA. V was shortened by 2 bases and J by 4 bases, with 15 bases between the two germline ends. The CDR3 has 15 amino acids. CDR3 region: CASSLFSQGAYEQYF. The CDR3 DNA is TGTGCCAGCAGCTTATTTAGTCAGGGAGCATACGAGCAGTACTTC.

V is TRBV12-3 or TRBV12-4 and J is TRBJ2-1; 7 positions match TRBD1. The CDR3 covers 15 residues. The J segment lost 4 bases and the V segment lost 4 bases, leaving 7 bases of the junction unmatched. CDR3 sequence: CASSSLGTAYNEQFF. The CDR3, as DNA: TGTGCCAGCAGTTCCCTAGGGACAGCTTACAATGAGCAGTTCTTC.

The chain carries TRBV12-3 or TRBV12-4 and TRBJ1-1; no clear D gene. With 3 bases removed from V and 2 bases from J, the gap between germline ends came to 13 bases. The CDR3 has 15 residues. The DNA of the CDR3 is TGTGCCAGCAGTTTGCCGGTGGGTATCAACACTGAAGCTTTCTTT. Translating gives CASSLPVGINTEAFF.

Of note for this clonotype: A read error may account for a junction end that differs from germline. This sequence joins TRBV12-3 or TRBV12-4 and TRBJ1-5; no reliable D call. This CDR3 is built from 16 residues. The DNA of the CDR3 is TGTGCCAGCAGCTTAGGAGGCCCATATAGCAATCAGCCCCAGCATTTT. Residues: CASSLGGPYSNQPQHF.

The chain employs TRBV4-3 and TRBJ2-7; D unresolved. Deletions cut 0 bases from V and 0 bases from J, with 6 bases between. The germline CDR1 and CDR2 sequences are LGHNA and YSLEER. This CDR3 comprises 14 residues. The CDR3 loop reads CASSQDLSSYEQYF. The DNA of the CDR3 is TGCGCCAGCAGCCAAGATTTGAGCTCCTACGAGCAGTACTTC.

The chain combines TRBV20-1 with TRBJ2-3; D is uncertain. This CDR3 contains 13 residues. CDR1 and CDR2 from the germline V gene are DFQATT and SNEGSKA (reference sequence). The V and J ends lost 1 base and 2 bases respectively, with 7 bases between them. CDR3 DNA: TGCAGTGCTAGAGCTAGTACCACAGATACGCAGTATTTT. Protein product: CSARASTTDTQYF.

The chain couples TRBV10-3 to TRBJ2-5, with 7 bases aligning to TRBD2. Germline V gives CDR1 ENHRY, CDR2 SYGVKD. V lost 2 bases and J lost 1; bases outside the gene matches: 1. The CDR3 length is 14 residues. The CDR3 reads CAISESGAQETQYF. CDR3 sequence (DNA): TGTGCCATCAGTGAGAGCGGGGCCCAAGAGACCCAGTACTTC.

The chain links TRBV10-3 to TRBJ2-1; 9 bases map to TRBD2. The V and J ends lost 2 bases and 1 base, in that order; junction bases with no gene match: 3. Germline values: CDR1 ENHRY, CDR2 SYGVKD. The length of the CDR3 is 16 residues. The CDR3 nucleotides are TGTGCCATCAGTGAGACTAGCGGGTGGTCCTACAATGAGCAGTTCTTC. It codes for CAISETSGWSYNEQFF.

This clonotype was detected a few times. The chain carries TRBV20-1 and TRBJ2-5, with a possible D match to TRBD1 (6 bases). CDR1 DFQATT and CDR2 SNEGSKA come from the germline V gene (reference sequence). Trimming cost V 6 bases and J 5 bases, with 19 bases left between them. CDR3 length equals 14 residues. CDR3 sequence: CSALLAGVGETQYF. The CDR3 DNA follows: TGCAGTGCCCTCCTCGCAGGGGTTGGTGAGACCCAGTACTTC.

The chain joins TRBV5-1 to TRBJ2-3; no definite D call. Germline V gives CDR1 SGHRS, CDR2 YFSETQ. V gave up 4 bases and J gave up 6 bases, with 15 bases separating them. The length of the CDR3 is 14 residues. As DNA, the CDR3 is TGCGCCAGCAGCCCCGAGCTCCTCATGGATACGCAGTATTTT. Translation gives CASSPELLMDTQYF. The full variable domain, in which reference TRBV5-1 and TRBJ2-3 provide the parts outside the CDR3, is KAGVTQTPRYLIKTRGQQVTLSCSPISGHRSVSWYQQTPGQGLQFLFEYFSETQRNKGNFPGRFSGRQFSNSRSEMNVSTLELGDSALYLCASSPELLMDTQYFGPGTRLTVL.

The V gene is TRBV5-5, the J gene TRBJ2-7; maybe TRBD1 (6 bases). The CDR3 totals 14 residues. Looked up from germline, CDR1 is SGHKS and CDR2 is YYEKEE (reference sequence). Trimming left V 0 bases short and J 6 bases short, with 13 bases between. CDR3 loop: CASSLAGTNFEQYF. The DNA of the CDR3 is TGTGCCAGCAGCTTGGCAGGGACAAATTTCGAGCAGTACTTC.

Ten or more counts support this clonotype. The chain has TRBV12-3 or TRBV12-4 and TRBJ1-4; D not resolved. This CDR3 contains 11 residues. V lost 4 bases and J lost 8, with 5 bases in between. The CDR3 loop is CASSSGEKLFF. For the CDR3, the DNA is TGTGCCAGCAGTTCGGGGGAAAAACTGTTTTTT.

The chain has TRBV5-1 and TRBJ2-3; D gene unclear. Germline V gene data show CDR1 as SGHRS and CDR2 as YFSETQ. The ends were cut back, 4 bases at V and 0 bases at J, with 15 bases in the middle. There are 16 residues in the CDR3. CDR3 coding DNA: TGCGCCAGCAGCCCCAGTAGTCGATCTAGCACAGATACGCAGTATTTT. It encodes CASSPSSRSSTDTQYF.

The CDR3 is CASSLYDSGEKLFF. The CDR3, as DNA: TGCGCCAGCAGCTTGTACGACAGCGGGGAAAAACTGTTTTTT. V usage is TRBV5-1 and J usage is TRBJ1-4; D possibly corresponds to TRBD1 (5 bases). The germline CDR1 and CDR2 sequences are SGHRS and YFSETQ. CDR3 length: 14 residues. Trimming stripped 1 base from V and 8 bases from J, with 12 bases between.

The J gene is TRBJ2-1, the V gene TRBV4-1; 12 bases map to TRBD2. The CDR3 contains 16 residues. The germline V gene encodes CDR1 MGHRA and CDR2 YSYEKL. Trimming removed 0 bases from V and 6 bases from J; junction bases left unmatched: 3. The DNA for the CDR3 is TGCGCCAGCAGCCAAGAGCCTAGCGGGGGGGCCAATGAGCAGTTCTTC. It encodes CASSQEPSGGANEQFF.

This clonotype was counted a single time. This chain links TRBV4-1 with TRBJ2-7; 8 bases line up with TRBD1. This CDR3 has 16 residues. Germline V CDR1 and CDR2: MGHRA, YSYEKL. V lost 1 base and J lost 2; bases outside the gene matches: 7. For the CDR3, the DNA is TGCGCCAGCAGCCAAGCCGGACAGGGTTGGACCTACGAGCAGTACTTC. It codes for CASSQAGQGWTYEQYF.

There are many counts of this clonotype. The gene calls are TRBV9 and TRBJ2-5, with D perhaps matching TRBD1 (6 bases). Germline CDR1 reads SGDLS; CDR2 reads YYNGEE. V shed 3 bases and J shed 2 bases, with 11 bases lying between them. This CDR3 is built from 14 residues. The CDR3 spells CASSASTGQETQYF. The CDR3 DNA follows: TGTGCCAGCAGCGCTTCGACAGGACAAGAGACCCAGTACTTC.

The chain uses TRBV7-9 and TRBJ1-6, with TRBD1 as a possible D gene (5 bases). Trimming removed 5 bases at V and 8 bases at J, with 10 bases between. The CDR3 is 13 residues long. Germline CDR1 reads SEHNR; CDR2 reads FQNEAQ (reference sequence). DNA of the CDR3: TGTGCCAGCAGCCAGCTCAGGGATTCACCCCTCCACTTT. Protein: CASSQLRDSPLHF.

The chain combines TRBV15 with TRBJ2-7; maybe TRBD2 (6 bases). Germline V gene lookup returns CDR1 LNHNV and CDR2 YYDKDF (reference sequence). The CDR3 covers 18 residues. Trimming left V 0 bases short and J 1 base short, with 19 bases between. The CDR3 loop reads CATSRDWRVKRASYEQYF. The CDR3 coding sequence is TGTGCCACCAGCAGAGATTGGAGGGTCAAGCGGGCTTCCTACGAGCAGTACTTC.

This clonotype was picked up a small number of times. The rearrangement links TRBV4-3 to TRBJ2-7, with D unresolved. The V gene lost 6 bases and the J gene lost 0 bases, with 15 bases spanning the gap. The CDR3 length is 15 residues. CDR1 is LGHNA and CDR2 is YSLEER in the germline V gene. Written as DNA, the CDR3 is TGCGCCAGCAGTTACGGCAGACTTAGCTCCTACGAGCAGTACTTC. Translated: CASSYGRLSSYEQYF.

This clonotype was counted between two and nine times. The gene calls are TRBV12-3 or TRBV12-4 and TRBJ2-1, with 10 bases matching TRBD2. The CDR3 is 16 residues long. Trimming took 6 bases from V and 8 from J; bases not matched to a gene: 13. CDR3 in DNA: TGTGCCAGCAGCCCTCAGATGGCTAGCGGGGGTTATGAGCAGTTCTTC. This gives the protein CASSPQMASGGYEQFF.

This chain joins TRBV29-1 and TRBJ2-5; TRBD2 agrees at 8 bases. V gave up 4 bases and J gave up 1 base; unmatched junction bases: 5. The germline V gene encodes CDR1 SQVTM and CDR2 ANQGSEA. This CDR3 spans 14 amino acids. CDR3 coding DNA: TGCAGCGTTGCTGCGGGGGGCTTCCAAGAGACCCAGTACTTC. Amino acid sequence: CSVAAGGFQETQYF.

The chain has TRBV4-1 and TRBJ2-2, with TRBD1 as a possible D gene (5 bases). Germline V gene sequence: CDR1 MGHRA, CDR2 YSYEKL. Trimming took 0 bases from V and 6 from J, leaving 8 bases between them. The CDR3 runs 14 residues. As DNA, the CDR3 is TGCGCCAGCAGCCAAGAAGGACAACCCGGGGAGCTGTTTTTT. Translating it yields CASSQEGQPGELFF.

A few counts support this clonotype. The rearrangement uses TRBV7-9 and TRBJ2-7; no definite D call. CDR3 size: 14 residues. Germline V CDR1 and CDR2: SEHNR, FQNEAQ (reference sequence). V was pared by 5 bases and J by 4 bases, with 15 bases between. CDR3 in DNA: TGTGCCAGCAGCCAAACCACAAGATATTACGAGCAGTACTTC. It codes for CASSQTTRYYEQYF.

The chain carries TRBV2 and TRBJ1-2; no reliable D call. V dropped 5 bases and J dropped 0 bases, with 13 bases sitting between them. The CDR3 loop spans 15 amino acids. Germline CDR1 is SNHLY and CDR2 is FYNNEI. The CDR3 DNA reads as TGTGCCAGCAGTAATCACGGCTCGCCTAACTATGGCTACACCTTC. Translating it yields CASSNHGSPNYGYTF.

This clonotype turned up a few times. The chain uses TRBV28 and TRBJ2-5; the D is unclear. V gave up 3 bases and J gave up 5 bases, with 10 bases separating them. This CDR3 region has 13 residues. The germline CDR1 and CDR2 sequences are MDHEN and SYDVKM. DNA for the CDR3: TGTGCCAGCAGTTTCCTAGTCTCTGAGACCCAGTACTTC. This encodes CASSFLVSETQYF.

Only a few counts were recorded for this clonotype. The gene calls are TRBV5-1 and TRBJ2-2, with unresolved D. V was shortened by 1 base and J by 2 bases, with 12 bases between the two germline ends. This CDR3 has 16 residues. CDR1 and CDR2 (germline): SGHRS, YFSETQ. The CDR3 sequence: CASSLHVRLNTGELFF. CDR3 nucleotides: TGCGCCAGCAGCTTGCATGTCCGATTAAACACCGGGGAGCTGTTTTTT.

A few counts support this clonotype. This chain joins TRBV12-3 or TRBV12-4 and TRBJ2-1; no clear D. The CDR3 consists of 13 residues. Trimming cost V 8 bases and J 5 bases, with 13 bases left between them. The CDR3 DNA is TGTGCCAGCCTCTTTGGGGTAGACAATGAGCAGTTCTTC. This encodes CASLFGVDNEQFF.

This clonotype was recorded a few times. The rearrangement joins TRBV2 to TRBJ2-5; 8 nucleotides agree with TRBD2. Losses at the gene ends were 8 bases for V and 1 base for J; bases not matched to a gene: 12. Germline CDR1 is SNHLY and CDR2 is FYNNEI. This CDR3 spans 16 amino acids. CDR3 sequence reads: CASGVGVAGPQETQYF. Written as DNA, the CDR3 is TGTGCCAGCGGCGTCGGGGTAGCGGGACCCCAAGAGACCCAGTACTTC.

The chain combines TRBV4-1 with TRBJ2-7; D is perhaps TRBD1 or TRBD2 (5 bases each). V lost 4 bases, J lost 2 bases, and 15 bases lay in between. The CDR3 is 15 amino acids. The germline CDR1 and CDR2 sequences are MGHRA and YSYEKL. CDR3 coding DNA: TGCGCCAGCAGCCGTAATACCGGGACCCCCTACGAGCAGTACTTC. The encoded protein is CASSRNTGTPYEQYF.